This TCR beta chain came from a study of T cells in Graves' hyperthyroidism and ophthalmopathy. Points from the study as a whole: Blood held most thyroid clonotypes expanded above 0.001 frequency.

Graves' hyperthyroidism without ophthalmopathy progression within 18 months was termed stable. Hyperthyroidism in the patients, aged 18 to 65, was newly diagnosed and under 2 months in duration. Orbital computed tomography and thyroid ultrasound, together with serum TRAb and thyroxine and clinical symptoms, were used for diagnoses. A word on this clonotype: The antigen remains undetermined.

Template material for amplifying TCR beta CDR3 regions consisted of RNA transcripts. Researchers ran a first-round RT-PCR on the TCR CDR3 using the HTBI primer set. TCRdb passed the multiplex PCR reads through MiXCR, listing each CDR3 protein once. In the table there are about 840,000 distinct CDR3 sequences, around 38% of which are singletons. Germline V gene data show CDR1 as SGHTA and CDR2 as FQGNSA. V was clipped by 5 bases and J by 7 bases, with 17 bases between them. The CDR3 sequence is 15 residues long. This sequence was found in a man between 18 and 35 years old with Graves' hyperthyroidism. Sequenced: blood. The genes are TRBV7-2 and TRBJ2-2, with a possible D match to TRBD2 (5 bases). The CDR3 nucleotides read TGTGCCAGCAGCCAACGGGGAGACTCGTACGGGGAGCTGTTTTTT. It yields the protein CASSQRGDSYGELFF.